Listed below are T cell receptor beta chains from one sample, sequenced in a study of blood T cell repertoires in COVID-19. Sequencing used immunoSEQ multiplex PCR; TCRdb keeps in-frame clones, though not all of them. This table has 310,000 or so clones, approximately 86% appearing once. Sequencing input: peripheral blood. The receptor set was obtained from a woman under 40 who had recovered from COVID-19. Each CDR3 is given with its conserved first and last residue. Each record gives: V gene, clone size, J gene, D gene, CDR3 DNA, CDR3 protein. The D gene is left open where the match is weak. Clone size appears in some rows only: once, few, many, or a class for an expanded clone.

TRBV18,once,TRBJ1-5,TRBD1,TGTGCCAGCTCAGAGAGACAGGGGGCTGGTCAGCCCCAGCATTTT,CASSERQGAGQPQHF
TRBV19,NA,TRBJ1-2,NA,TGTGCCAGTAGTATCTCGGCAGCGTTTAACTATGGCTACACCTTC,CASSISAAFNYGYTF
TRBV7-9,NA,TRBJ2-7,NA,TGTGCCAGCAGCTTGGACCCGAGGACAGTCTCCTACGAGCAGTACTTC,CASSLDPRTVSYEQYF
TRBV5-4,NA,TRBJ2-5,TRBD1,TGTGCCAGCAGCTTCGGACAGGGGTGGCAAGAGACCCAGTACTTC,CASSFGQGWQETQYF
TRBV10-3,NA,TRBJ2-3,TRBD1,TGTGCCATCAGTGAGTCTGAGGGACAGGGCCCAGATACGCAGTATTTT,CAISESEGQGPDTQYF
TRBV5-6,NA,TRBJ2-2,TRBD1,TGTGCCAGCAAGGGGACAGGGGTGAACACCGGGGAGCTGTTTTTT,CASKGTGVNTGELFF
TRBV12-3/TRBV12-4,few,TRBJ1-5,NA,TGTGCCAGCAGTTTAGGGGGGGATCAGCCCCAGCATTTT,CASSLGGDQPQHF
TRBV6-4,NA,TRBJ2-5,NA,TGTGCCAGCAGTGCTACGATCCAAGAGACCCAGTACTTC,CASSATIQETQYF
TRBV18,NA,TRBJ2-7,NA,TGTGCCAGCTCACCTTCGGGGGATCTCGCCTACGAGCAGTACTTC,CASSPSGDLAYEQYF
TRBV7-9,NA,TRBJ2-7,NA,TGTGCCAGCAGTCCAAGCAAGGCAGGGGATCAGTCCTACGAGCAGTACTTC,CASSPSKAGDQSYEQYF
TRBV11-3,NA,TRBJ2-2,NA,TGTGCCAGCAGCTTAGGTTCGGCAGGGCACACCGGGGAGCTGTTTTTT,CASSLGSAGHTGELFF